Presented here are 4 T cell receptor beta chains from one specimen sequenced in a study of sequential checkpoint blockade in melanoma. The method was immunoSEQ multiplex PCR; TCRdb's version includes in-frame clones alone and lacks a portion of them. Here the sample spans tens of thousands of clones, about three quarters being singletons. The sample's treatment: randomized to nivolumab then ipilimumab (arm A) or the reverse (arm B). Sequencing used CD8+ T cells sorted from blood (inferred from file names), obtained from a patient given nivolumab and ipilimumab in sequence. The receptor set was obtained from a human donor with melanoma.

This chain uses TRBV15 with TRBJ1-2; D remains ambiguous. The CDR3 spans 14 residues. In germline, CDR1 is LNHNV, CDR2 YYDKDF (reference sequence). The ends were cut back, 1 base at V and 5 bases at J, with 11 bases in the middle. In nucleotides, the CDR3 is TGTGCCACCAGCAGAGTTGGAGGGCAATATGGCTACACCTTC. Translation gives CATSRVGGQYGYTF.

The chain couples TRBV6-5 to TRBJ2-1; tentatively, D is TRBD1 (6 bases). V lost 6 bases, J lost 0 bases, and 9 bases lay in between. Germline CDR1 and CDR2: MNHEY and SVGAGI. The CDR3 sequence is 14 residues long. CDR3 coding DNA: TGTGCCAGCAGACAGGGAGACTCCTACAATGAGCAGTTCTTC. Protein product: CASRQGDSYNEQFF.

The chain uses TRBV28 and TRBJ2-7; D remains ambiguous. Trimming cost V 4 bases and J 0 bases, with 4 bases left between them. The length of the CDR3 is 12 residues. Germline V gene lookup returns CDR1 MDHEN and CDR2 SYDVKM. The CDR3 DNA reads TGTGCCAGCAGTTCTAACTCCTACGAGCAGTACTTC. Amino acids: CASSSNSYEQYF.

The CDR3 DNA follows: TGTGCCAGCAGACAGGGATTCCCCTACGAGCAGTACTTC. Residues: CASRQGFPYEQYF. The chain is built from TRBV6-5 and TRBJ2-7; a possible D gene is TRBD1 (6 bases). This CDR3 has 13 amino acids. CDR1 and CDR2 from the germline V gene are MNHEY and SVGAGI. The germline V and J ends were trimmed by 6 bases and 2 bases, with 11 bases remaining between them.